What follows are 9 T cell receptor beta chains derived from one specimen sequenced in a study of cytomegalovirus exposure and HLA in healthy donors. The protocol was immunoSEQ multiplex PCR, while the TCRdb copy is restricted to in-frame clones and leaves out a portion. The data contain approximately 120,000 clones, approximately 94% of them seen just once; the ten biggest clones take up around 1.3%. Input material: PBMCs. Source of these receptors: a woman aged 18-29 years in good health and CMV-seronegative.

The rearrangement joins TRBV6-1 to TRBJ1-1; 7 bases fit TRBD1. From germline, CDR1 is MNHNS and CDR2 SASEGT. V lost 6 bases, J lost 3 bases, and 4 bases stayed unmatched. This CDR3 is built from 13 residues. CDR3 region: CASSRGFDTEAFF. CDR3 DNA: TGTGCCAGCAGCAGGGGGTTCGACACTGAAGCTTTCTTT.

About this clone: The same CDR3 is also encoded by other DNA sequences in this sample. The chain joins TRBV7-2 to TRBJ2-7, with TRBD2 as a possible D gene (7 bases). V was shortened by 1 base and J by 2 bases, with 9 bases between the two germline ends. Germline CDR1 SGHTA, CDR2 FQGNSA. The CDR3 has 14 residues. The CDR3 spells CASSLGGGAYEQYF. DNA of the CDR3: TGTGCCAGCAGCTTAGGAGGGGGGGCCTACGAGCAGTACTTC.

The CDR3 bases are TGTGCCAGCAGTTGGGGCAGTAAAGCTTTCTTT. Translation gives CASSWGSKAFF. The rearrangement joins TRBV27 to TRBJ1-1; D may be TRBD1 (5 bases). There are 11 residues in the CDR3. V was clipped by 4 bases and J by 9 bases, with 9 bases between them. The germline CDR1 and CDR2 sequences are MNHEY and SMNVEV (reference sequence).

CDR3 DNA: TGCAGCGTTGAAGACCCCCTAGAGACAGTGACCCAAGAGACCCAGTACTTC. Translation: CSVEDPLETVTQETQYF. The chain has TRBV29-1 and TRBJ2-5; the D gene is possibly TRBD1 (5 bases). CDR1 and CDR2 from the germline V gene are SQVTM and ANQGSEA. Trimming removed 0 bases from V and 1 base from J, with 18 bases in between. The CDR3 contains 17 residues. The whole variable domain, filled in from reference TRBV29-1 and TRBJ2-5, reads SAVISQKPSRDICQRGTSLTIQCQVDSQVTMMFWYRQQPGQSLTLIATANQGSEATYESGFVIDKFPISRPNLTFSTLTVSNMSPEDSSIYLCSVEDPLETVTQETQYFGPGTRLLVL.

The rearrangement joins TRBV10-1 to TRBJ2-1; possibly TRBD2 for D (5 bases). Trimming cost V 0 bases and J 7 bases, with 10 bases left between them. The CDR3 has 14 residues. Germline V gives CDR1 WNHNN, CDR2 SYGVQD (reference sequence). CDR3 sequence: CASSESGVRNEQFF. As DNA, the CDR3 is TGCGCCAGCAGTGAGTCGGGAGTGAGGAATGAGCAGTTCTTC.

The rearrangement uses TRBV10-2 and TRBJ2-5; the match to TRBD1 covers 8 bases. Germline values: CDR1 WSHSY, CDR2 SAAADI. With V trimmed by 5 bases and J by 5 bases, 16 bases remained unmatched. CDR3 length: 17 residues. The CDR3 protein is CASSPRGQVNPRETQYF. CDR3 coding DNA: TGCGCCAGCAGTCCTCGGGGACAGGTTAATCCCAGGGAGACCCAGTACTTC.

A note on this clone: Other DNA sequences in this sample translate to the same CDR3. CDR3 in amino acids: CASSEASGGQETQYF. The CDR3 DNA sequence: TGTGCCAGCAGTGAAGCTAGCGGGGGGCAAGAGACCCAGTACTTC. This chain joins TRBV6-1 and TRBJ2-5, with 10 bases lining up with TRBD2. This CDR3 contains 15 residues. V lost 0 bases to trimming and J lost 2 bases; unmatched junction nucleotides: 0. In germline, CDR1 is MNHNS, CDR2 SASEGT.

V and J are TRBV6-6 and TRBJ2-7; a weak D match, TRBD1 (5 bases). Germline CDR1 MNHNY, CDR2 SVGAGI (reference sequence). The CDR3 has 16 amino acids. The V and J ends lost 0 bases and 3 bases respectively, with 15 bases between them. DNA of the CDR3: TGTGCCAGCAGTTACTCACTGGCTGGCAGGGACTACGAGCAGTACTTC. Its translation: CASSYSLAGRDYEQYF.

The chain joins TRBV18 to TRBJ2-3, with 7 bases that match TRBD1. The germline gives CDR1 KGHSH, CDR2 LQKENI. There are 16 residues in the CDR3. The V segment lost 3 bases and the J segment 2 bases; nucleotides outside the gene matches: 8. For the CDR3, the DNA is TGTGCCAGCTCACCGGACAGGTGGATCCCCACAGATACGCAGTATTTT. This encodes CASSPDRWIPTDTQYF.